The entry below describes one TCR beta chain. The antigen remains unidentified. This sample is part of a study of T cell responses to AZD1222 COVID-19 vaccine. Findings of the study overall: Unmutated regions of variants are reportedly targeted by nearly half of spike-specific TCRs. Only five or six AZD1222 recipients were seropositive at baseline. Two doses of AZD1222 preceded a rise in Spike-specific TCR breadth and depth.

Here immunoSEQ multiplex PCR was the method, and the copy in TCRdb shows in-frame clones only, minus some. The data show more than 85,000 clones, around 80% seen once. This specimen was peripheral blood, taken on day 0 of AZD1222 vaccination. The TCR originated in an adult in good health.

DNA of the CDR3: TGTGCCAGTAGTATTTTAGGGGGCGGACAGCCCCAGCATTTT. Its protein is CASSILGGGQPQHF. The J gene is TRBJ1-5, the V gene TRBV19, with TRBD1 matching 7 bases. This CDR3 has 14 amino acids. J gave up 7 bases and V 3 bases, and 6 bases lay outside the gene matches. The germline gives CDR1 LNHDA, CDR2 SQIVND (reference sequence).